This is a list of T cell receptor beta chains from one sample in a study of identical twins. MiXCR, run by TCRdb on the 5' RACE reads, gives a single entry per CDR3 protein. The repertoire holds roughly 190,000 distinct CDR3 sequences, with approximately 15% as singletons. The same sample was also used in a study of T cells expressing NK-cell markers.

The material sequenced was CD8+ T cells sorted from blood. These receptors were collected from a woman aged 18-29 years in good health. Each CDR3 is given with its conserved first and last residue. Each record gives: V gene, J gene, D gene, clone size, CDR3 protein, CDR3 DNA. A D gene is named only where the DNA matches it firmly. For some rows the clone size is stated as once, few or many, or as a class when expanded; others skip it.

>TRBV7-2|TRBJ2-3|-|-
CASLIGVDTQYF
TGTGCCAGCCTGATCGGAGTGGATACGCAGTATTTT
>TRBV12-3/TRBV12-4|TRBJ2-1|-|few
CASSFGPEQFF
TGTGCCAGCAGTTTCGGGCCCGAGCAGTTCTTC
>TRBV9|TRBJ2-2|TRBD2|few
CASSVSGSFTGELFF
TGTGCCAGCAGCGTAAGCGGGAGTTTCACCGGGGAGCTGTTTTTT
>TRBV12-3/TRBV12-4|TRBJ2-3|TRBD2|few
CASGSGTSTDTQYF
TGTGCCAGCGGTAGCGGGACCTCCACAGATACGCAGTATTTT
>TRBV7-9|TRBJ2-7|-|-
CASMSPGLDEQYF
TGTGCCAGCATGTCGCCGGGCTTGGACGAGCAGTACTTC
>TRBV6-1|TRBJ1-5|-|few
CASSPPGYSNQPQHF
TGTGCCAGCAGTCCCCCGGGGTATAGCAATCAGCCCCAGCATTTT
>TRBV9|TRBJ2-1|-|-
CASGAHEQFF
TGTGCCAGCGGGGCGCATGAGCAGTTCTTC
>TRBV20-1|TRBJ2-7|-|few
CSAPGPSYEQYF
TGCAGTGCTCCGGGACCGTCCTACGAGCAGTACTTC
>TRBV4-1|TRBJ2-1|-|few
CASSHSAKRYNEQFF
TGCGCCAGCAGCCACTCAGCGAAGCGGTACAATGAGCAGTTCTTC
>TRBV11-2|TRBJ2-1|-|-
CASLWQGYEQFF
TGTGCCTCGTTGTGGCAGGGCTATGAGCAGTTCTTC
>TRBV6-1|TRBJ2-3|-|-
CASSPKGSSGTDTQYF
TGTGCCAGCAGTCCCAAGGGATCTAGCGGCACAGATACGCAGTATTTT
>TRBV27|TRBJ1-1|TRBD1|-
CASKDRARTEAFF
TGTGCCAGCAAAGACAGGGCTCGAACTGAAGCTTTCTTT
>TRBV25-1|TRBJ1-1|-|many
CASSVGTEAFF
TGCGCCAGCAGTGTGGGCACTGAAGCTTTCTTT
>TRBV7-9|TRBJ1-2|TRBD1|-
CASSLIDRGFYGYTF
TGTGCCAGCAGCCTCATCGACAGGGGCTTCTATGGCTACACCTTC
>TRBV10-3|TRBJ1-3|-|many
CAISVVTASGNTIYF
TGTGCCATCAGTGTCGTAACAGCCTCTGGAAACACCATATATTTT
>TRBV7-9|TRBJ2-1|TRBD2|-
CASSSSGNYNEQFF
TGTGCCAGCAGCTCTAGCGGGAACTACAATGAGCAGTTCTTC
>TRBV12-3/TRBV12-4|TRBJ1-5|TRBD1|-
CASSSEGGYQPQHF
TGTGCCAGCAGTTCCGAAGGGGGCTATCAGCCCCAGCATTTT
>TRBV12-3/TRBV12-4|TRBJ2-5|-|many
CASSPDSGQETQYF
TGTGCCAGCAGTCCGGACAGCGGCCAAGAGACCCAGTACTTC
>TRBV20-1|TRBJ2-1|-|-
CSAIRGSYNEQFF
TGCAGTGCTATTAGGGGTTCCTACAATGAGCAGTTCTTC
>TRBV29-1|TRBJ2-2|-|few
CSVDSRENTGELFF
TGCAGCGTTGATAGCAGGGAGAACACCGGGGAGCTGTTTTTT
>TRBV20-1|TRBJ1-2|-|few
CSASEGRSQYGYTF
TGCAGTGCCAGCGAGGGACGCTCCCAGTATGGCTACACCTTC
>TRBV11-2|TRBJ2-3|-|few
CASSLDWREADTQYF
TGTGCCAGCAGCTTAGATTGGAGGGAAGCAGATACGCAGTATTTT
>TRBV20-1|TRBJ2-2|-|-
CSARDRDGMNTGELFF
TGCAGTGCTAGAGATCGGGACGGGATGAACACCGGGGAGCTGTTTTTT
>TRBV6-5|TRBJ1-2|-|-
CASSYSVSVYYGYTF
TGTGCCAGCAGTTACTCGGTCTCGGTATACTATGGCTACACCTTC
>TRBV24-1|TRBJ2-1|-|-
CATSDEQGEQFF
TGTGCCACCAGTGACGAACAAGGAGAGCAGTTCTTC
>TRBV2|TRBJ2-7|-|few
CASSVPGRPYEQYF
TGTGCCAGCAGTGTCCCGGGACGGCCCTACGAGCAGTACTTC